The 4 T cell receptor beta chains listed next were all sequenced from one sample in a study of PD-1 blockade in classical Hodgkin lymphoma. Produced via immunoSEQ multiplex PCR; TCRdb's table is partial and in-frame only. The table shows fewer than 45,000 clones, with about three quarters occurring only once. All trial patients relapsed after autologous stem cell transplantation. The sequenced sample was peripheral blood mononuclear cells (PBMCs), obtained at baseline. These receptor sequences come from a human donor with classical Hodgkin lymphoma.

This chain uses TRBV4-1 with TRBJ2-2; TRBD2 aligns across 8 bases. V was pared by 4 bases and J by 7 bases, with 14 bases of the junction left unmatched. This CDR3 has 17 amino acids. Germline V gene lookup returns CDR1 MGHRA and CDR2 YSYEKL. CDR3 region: CASSPLLSGKGGGELFF. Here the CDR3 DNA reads TGCGCCAGCAGCCCACTCCTTAGCGGGAAAGGAGGCGGGGAGCTGTTTTTT.

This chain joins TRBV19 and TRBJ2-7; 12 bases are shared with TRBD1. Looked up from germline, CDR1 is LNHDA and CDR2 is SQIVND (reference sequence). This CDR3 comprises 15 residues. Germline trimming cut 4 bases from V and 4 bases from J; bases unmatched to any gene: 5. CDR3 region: CASSNPGQGAYEQYF. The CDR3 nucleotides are TGTGCCAGTAGTAATCCGGGACAGGGGGCTTACGAGCAGTACTTC.

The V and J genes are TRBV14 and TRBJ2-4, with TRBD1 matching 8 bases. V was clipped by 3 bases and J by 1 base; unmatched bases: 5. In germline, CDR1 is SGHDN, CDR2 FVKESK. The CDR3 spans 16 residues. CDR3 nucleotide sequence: TGTGCCAGCAGCCATGTCAGGGGGCGGGCCAAAAACATTCAGTACTTC. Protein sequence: CASSHVRGRAKNIQYF.

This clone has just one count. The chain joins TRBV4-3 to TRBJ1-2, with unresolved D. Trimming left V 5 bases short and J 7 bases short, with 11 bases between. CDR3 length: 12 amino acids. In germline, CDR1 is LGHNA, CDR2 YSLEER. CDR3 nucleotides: TGCGCCAGCAGCGGTAGTATGAGTGGCTACACCTTC. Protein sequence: CASSGSMSGYTF.